This passage covers 5 T cell receptor beta chains from one sample sequenced in a study of blood T cell repertoires in COVID-19. Produced via immunoSEQ multiplex PCR; TCRdb's table is partial and in-frame only. The repertoire holds about 130,000 clones, with approximately 80% as singletons. Input material: peripheral blood. The receptors were gathered from a woman of 80 years or more with acute or convalescent COVID-19.

The chain is built from TRBV4-3 and TRBJ1-5, with 10 bases matching TRBD1. The V segment lost 1 base and the J segment 6 bases; nucleotides outside the gene matches: 3. The CDR3 contains 15 residues. CDR1 is LGHNA, CDR2 YSLEER, per germline. The CDR3 sequence: CASSQGTGGGQPQHF. The CDR3 DNA sequence: TGCGCCAGCAGCCAAGGGACAGGGGGGGGTCAGCCCCAGCATTTT.

The chain uses TRBV7-9 and TRBJ1-4, with 10 bases fitting TRBD1. The germline V gene encodes CDR1 SEHNR and CDR2 FQNEAQ (reference sequence). This CDR3 is 14 amino acids long. The trim removed 8 bases at V and 6 bases at J, leaving 6 bases unmatched. The CDR3 spells CASLRGTGDEKLFF. The DNA of the CDR3 is TGTGCCAGCTTGCGGGGGACAGGGGATGAAAAACTGTTTTTT.

The chain has TRBV3-1 (or the pseudogene TRBV3-2) and TRBJ1-2; D may be TRBD1 (5 bases). This CDR3 is built from 14 residues. The germline V and J ends were trimmed by 3 bases and 5 bases, with 13 bases remaining between them. The germline V gene has CDR1 LGHDT and CDR2 YNNKEL (reference sequence). In DNA form, the CDR3 reads TGTGCCAGCAGCCAGAGACAGCTCTTATATGGCTACACCTTC. Translated, it gives CASSQRQLLYGYTF.

The V gene is TRBV7-7, the J gene TRBJ2-7, with D tentatively TRBD1 (6 bases). This CDR3 comprises 13 residues. Germline lookup yields CDR1 SSHAT and CDR2 FNYEAQ (reference sequence). V dropped 2 bases and J dropped 7 bases, with 12 bases sitting between them. The CDR3 sequence is CASSLNPTGEQYF. The CDR3 DNA reads as TGTGCCAGCAGCTTAAACCCCACAGGGGAGCAGTACTTC.

V usage is TRBV25-1 and J usage is TRBJ2-3; the match to TRBD2 covers 8 bases. CDR1 is MGHDK, CDR2 SYGVNS, per germline. This CDR3 has 16 amino acids. J lost 2 bases, V lost 1 base, and 5 bases had no gene match. CDR3 sequence reads: CASSESGAGATDTQYF. The CDR3 DNA follows: TGTGCCAGCAGTGAATCGGGAGCGGGGGCCACAGATACGCAGTATTTT.